These 19 T cell receptor beta chains were all obtained from the same sample, sequenced in a study of CD8 T cells in Susac syndrome. Random hexamers primed reverse transcription of 0.5 to 1 ug RNA. TCRdb analysed the immunoSEQ multiplex PCR reads with MiXCR anew, one entry per CDR3 protein. The sample lists 85,000 to 120,000 distinct CDR3 sequences, approximately 94% occurring once. Material: CD8+ T cells from PBMCs. The receptors come from a human donor with Susac syndrome.

The chain uses TRBV11-1 and TRBJ2-3; no definite D call. CDR1 is SGHAT and CDR2 is FQDESV in the germline V gene (reference sequence). Deletions cut 6 bases from V and 6 bases from J, with 13 bases between. The CDR3 totals 13 residues. The CDR3 loop reads CASRGYGSDTQYF. The CDR3 nucleotides read TGTGCCAGCAGAGGGTACGGCAGCGATACGCAGTATTTT.

This chain uses TRBV2 with TRBJ1-3, with D hard to call. The CDR3 runs to 14 residues. Germline V gene data show CDR1 as SNHLY and CDR2 as FYNNEI. Deletions cut 1 base from V and 0 bases from J, with 4 bases between. The CDR3 DNA follows: TGTGCCAGCAGTGAAGGCAACTCTGGAAACACCATATATTTT. Residues: CASSEGNSGNTIYF.

This chain uses TRBV9 with TRBJ2-5, with D perhaps being TRBD1 or TRBD2 (5 bases each). Trimming removed 4 bases at V and 5 bases at J, with 15 bases between. Germline-derived CDR1 and CDR2 are SGDLS and YYNGEE. The CDR3 loop spans 14 amino acids. The CDR3 spells CASSPPGTRETQYF. For the CDR3, the DNA is TGTGCCAGCAGCCCTCCGGGGACGAGGGAGACCCAGTACTTC.

The chain combines TRBV7-6 with TRBJ2-5; the D call may be TRBD1 or TRBD2 (6 bases each). Looked up from germline, CDR1 is SGHVS and CDR2 is FNYEAQ. V lost 5 bases to trimming and J lost 4 bases, with 17 bases between them. The length of the CDR3 is 15 residues. CDR3 nucleotide sequence: TGTGCCAGCAGCGTACCGTTGGGGGGCCCAGAGACCCAGTACTTC. This sequence encodes CASSVPLGGPETQYF.

The genes are TRBV5-4 and TRBJ2-7; 7 bases map to TRBD2. This CDR3 contains 15 residues. The J segment lost 7 bases and the V segment lost 4 bases, leaving 14 bases of the junction unmatched. Per the germline V gene, CDR1 is SGHNT and CDR2 is YYREEE (reference sequence). The CDR3 sequence is CASSRKQRGLDEQYF. CDR3 sequence (DNA): TGTGCCAGCAGCCGAAAACAGCGGGGCCTCGATGAGCAGTACTTC. The full variable domain, completed using reference TRBV5-4 and TRBJ2-7, is ETGVTQSPTHLIKTRGQQVTLRCSSQSGHNTVSWYQQALGQGPQFIFQYYREEENGRGNFPPRFSGLQFPNYSSELNVNALELDDSALYLCASSRKQRGLDEQYFGPGTRLTVT.

This chain links TRBV13 with TRBJ2-7; 12 bases are shared with TRBD2. V shed 5 bases, J shed 7 bases, and the junction held 9 bases outside the gene matches. CDR3 size: 15 residues. Looked up from germline, CDR1 is PRHDT and CDR2 is FYEKMQ (reference sequence). CDR3 coding DNA: TGTGCCAGCAGCCCCCGGACTAGCGGGGAGCGGGAGCAGTACTTC. Translation: CASSPRTSGEREQYF.

This clonotype was observed once. The chain recombines TRBV9 with TRBJ1-5; 9 positions agree with TRBD1. Germline CDR1 SGDLS, CDR2 YYNGEE. The CDR3 runs to 15 residues. The J segment lost 4 bases and the V segment lost 0 bases, leaving 2 bases of the junction unmatched. The CDR3, as DNA: TGTGCCAGCAGCGTAGAGACAGGGGGGAATCAGCCCCAGCATTTT. Its protein product is CASSVETGGNQPQHF.

The chain links TRBV7-6 to TRBJ1-1; D perhaps matches TRBD1 (6 bases). This CDR3 has 16 residues. Germline values: CDR1 SGHVS, CDR2 FNYEAQ. Trimming took off 8 bases at V and 4 bases at J, with 23 bases between the two ends. The CDR3 spells CASGSRGGALPTEAFF. CDR3 nucleotides: TGTGCCAGCGGATCCCGAGGGGGGGCCCTGCCCACTGAAGCTTTCTTT.

This chain joins TRBV18 and TRBJ2-1, with D unclear. V was pared by 3 bases and J by 6 bases, with 15 bases between. The germline V gene encodes CDR1 KGHSH and CDR2 LQKENI. The CDR3 totals 15 residues. The CDR3, as DNA: TGTGCCAGCTCACCCAGTCTTAGGGTGATCAATGAGCAGTTCTTC. Encoded protein: CASSPSLRVINEQFF.

This rearrangement joins TRBV20-1 to TRBJ1-4; a weak D match, TRBD1 (5 bases). Germline CDR1 is DFQATT and CDR2 is SNEGSKA (reference sequence). The CDR3 has 15 amino acids. Deletions cut 0 bases from V and 3 bases from J, with 11 bases between. In DNA, the CDR3 is TGCAGTGCTAGAGATATGACGGGGGCTAATGAAAAACTGTTTTTT. Amino acid sequence: CSARDMTGANEKLFF.

The chain is built from TRBV6-5 and TRBJ1-1, with unresolved D. With 3 bases removed from V and 1 base from J, the gap between germline ends came to 6 bases. Looked up from germline, CDR1 is MNHEY and CDR2 is SVGAGI. The CDR3 spans 13 residues. CDR3 in DNA: TGTGCCAGCAGTTATTTCACGAACACTGAAGCTTTCTTT. Its protein product is CASSYFTNTEAFF.

This clonotype was seen only once. An end of the junction differs from the germline gene, which may be a read error. The chain employs TRBV11-1 and TRBJ1-1; TRBD1 matches at 7 bases. The CDR3 contains 15 residues. In germline, CDR1 is SGHAT, CDR2 FQDESV (reference sequence). The CDR3 loop reads CASSPRRGMNTEAFF. The CDR3 coding sequence is TGTGCCAGCAGCCCCCGCAGGGGGATGAACACCGAAGCTTTCTTT.

V and J are TRBV4-3 and TRBJ2-7; 12 bases are shared with TRBD2. The germline V gene has CDR1 LGHNA and CDR2 YSLEER. J gave up 1 base and V 5 bases, and 6 bases lay outside the gene matches. This CDR3 is 16 amino acids long. The CDR3 nucleotides read TGCGCCAGCAGCGAGGGACTAGCGGGCCCTTCCTACGAGCAGTACTTC. This translates into CASSEGLAGPSYEQYF.

The rearrangement uses TRBV27 and TRBJ1-1; D not certain. With 1 base removed from V and 8 bases from J, the gap between germline ends came to 8 bases. The CDR3 is 12 residues long. CDR1 MNHEY and CDR2 SMNVEV come from the germline V gene (reference sequence). This CDR3 is CASSLLGSEAFF. CDR3 sequence (DNA): TGTGCCAGCAGTTTATTAGGCAGCGAAGCTTTCTTT.

The chain has TRBV20-1 and TRBJ2-3; 7 bases are a match to TRBD2. J lost 2 bases, V lost 4 bases, and 15 bases had no gene match. The CDR3 length is 17 residues. From germline, CDR1 is DFQATT and CDR2 SNEGSKA (reference sequence). CDR3: CSAIREEAGVFTDTQYF. The CDR3 DNA sequence: TGCAGTGCTATCCGAGAAGAGGCGGGGGTTTTCACAGATACGCAGTATTTT.

The V gene is TRBV5-1, the J gene TRBJ2-5; D gene unclear. This CDR3 is built from 12 residues. Deletions cut 0 bases from V and 6 bases from J, with 6 bases between. Germline V gives CDR1 SGHRS, CDR2 YFSETQ. The CDR3 sequence: CASSLAPKTQYF. DNA for the CDR3: TGCGCCAGCAGCTTGGCGCCGAAGACCCAGTACTTC.

This rearrangement joins TRBV6-6 to TRBJ2-3; 7 nucleotides agree with TRBD2. From germline, CDR1 is MNHNY and CDR2 SVGAGI (reference sequence). The CDR3 has 16 residues. The ends lost 2 bases at V and 1 base at J; junction bases unmatched: 6. This CDR3 reads CASSYEGGLGTDTQYF. Written as DNA, the CDR3 is TGTGCCAGCAGTTACGAGGGAGGGCTTGGCACAGATACGCAGTATTTT.

The genes are TRBV20-1 and TRBJ1-5, with D perhaps matching TRBD1 (6 bases). CDR1 is DFQATT, CDR2 SNEGSKA, per germline (reference sequence). This CDR3 has 14 amino acids. The germline V and J ends were trimmed by 6 bases and 7 bases, with 19 bases remaining between them. The CDR3 protein is CSASPQGLEQPQHF. The CDR3 nucleotides read TGCAGTGCGTCGCCCCAGGGGCTCGAGCAGCCCCAGCATTTT.

This rearrangement joins TRBV27 to TRBJ2-3, with D tentatively TRBD1 (7 bases). CDR1 and CDR2 from the germline V gene are MNHEY and SMNVEV (reference sequence). The CDR3 is 17 amino acids. V gave up 5 bases and J gave up 5 bases, with 23 bases separating them. Here the CDR3 reads CASSPQGGGASEDTQYF. The CDR3 region has the DNA TGTGCCAGCAGTCCCCAGGGGGGCGGTGCATCCGAAGATACGCAGTATTTT.